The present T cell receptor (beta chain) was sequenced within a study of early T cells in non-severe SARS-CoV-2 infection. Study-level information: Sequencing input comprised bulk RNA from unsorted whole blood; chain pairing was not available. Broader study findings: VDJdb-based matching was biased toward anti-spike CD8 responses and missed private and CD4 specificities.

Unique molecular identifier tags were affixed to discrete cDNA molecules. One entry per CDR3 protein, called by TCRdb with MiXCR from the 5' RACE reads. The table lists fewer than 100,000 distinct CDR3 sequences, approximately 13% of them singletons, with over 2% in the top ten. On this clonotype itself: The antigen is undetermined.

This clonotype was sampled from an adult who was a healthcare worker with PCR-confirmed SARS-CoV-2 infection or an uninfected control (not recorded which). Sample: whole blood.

CDR3 loop: CASSQGWKYYNEQFF. CDR3 DNA sequence: TGTGCCAGCAGCCAAGGCTGGAAATACTACAATGAGCAGTTCTTC. The V call is TRBV3-1, the J call TRBJ2-1, with D uncertain. Germline values: CDR1 LGHDT, CDR2 YNNKEL (reference sequence). The CDR3 totals 15 residues. The V end lost 1 base, the J end lost 3 bases, and 10 bases lay between the germline ends.